These 27 T cell receptor beta chains share one sample of origin, sequenced in a study of T-cell reconstitution after alpha-beta-depleted transplantation in children. Construction of the TCRbeta library involved unique molecular identifiers. TCRdb re-called the PCR reads with MiXCR, one entry per CDR3 protein. In the table there are 550,000 to 800,000 distinct CDR3 sequences, under 15% of which are singletons. The material was PBMCs, obtained before TCRalphabeta/CD19-depleted stem cell transplant. The receptors stem from a girl aged 2 to 9 with congenital amegakaryocytic thrombocytopenia, due to receive a stem cell transplant.

V and J are TRBV27 and TRBJ2-3; D possibly uses TRBD1 or TRBD2 (5 bases each). Trimming removed 6 bases from V and 2 bases from J, with 21 bases in between. This CDR3 has 17 residues. The V gene's germline CDR1 is MNHEY and CDR2 SMNVEV (reference sequence). The CDR3 loop is CASRTTGTGSFTDTQYF. The CDR3 nucleotides are TGTGCCAGCAGGACCACCGGGACGGGATCCTTCACAGATACGCAGTATTTT.

This clonotype was counted at least ten times. V usage is TRBV5-5 and J usage is TRBJ1-4, with D perhaps matching TRBD1 (5 bases). With 0 bases removed from V and 2 bases from J, the gap between germline ends came to 8 bases. This CDR3 has 15 residues. CDR1 and CDR2 from the germline V gene are SGHKS and YYEKEE (reference sequence). In DNA form, the CDR3 reads TGTGCCAGCAGCTTGGTGGGGGGGACTAATGAAAAACTGTTTTTT. It yields the protein CASSLVGGTNEKLFF.

V and J are TRBV19 and TRBJ2-1; D unclear. Germline V gives CDR1 LNHDA, CDR2 SQIVND (reference sequence). Deletions cut 3 bases from V and 3 bases from J, with 12 bases between. The CDR3 covers 15 residues. This CDR3 reads CASSIGRLLYNEQFF. In nucleotides, the CDR3 is TGTGCCAGTAGTATCGGGCGGCTCCTCTACAATGAGCAGTTCTTC.

The chain has TRBV5-1 and TRBJ2-3; 13 nucleotides line up with TRBD2. Losses at the gene ends were 3 bases for V and 0 bases for J; bases not matched to a gene: 7. This CDR3 region has 18 residues. Germline CDR1 SGHRS, CDR2 YFSETQ. CDR3 amino acids: CASSSGTSGTSSTDTQYF. The CDR3 DNA reads TGCGCCAGCAGCTCCGGGACTAGCGGGACGTCTAGCACAGATACGCAGTATTTT.

This clonotype was seen ten or more times. V gene TRBV6-5 combines with J gene TRBJ2-5; D is ambiguous. The CDR3 is made up of 11 amino acids. Trimming stripped 6 bases from V and 4 bases from J, with 6 bases between. The germline V gene encodes CDR1 MNHEY and CDR2 SVGAGI. The CDR3 nucleotides read TGTGCCAGCAGGGGTAGAGAGACCCAGTACTTC. As protein: CASRGRETQYF.

With regard to this clonotype: This may stem from a read error, because a much larger clone lies one nucleotide away. The chain combines TRBV5-1 with TRBJ2-1; D gene uncertain. V lost 4 bases and J 9 bases, leaving 17 bases between the germline ends. There are 14 residues in the CDR3. CDR1 and CDR2 (germline): SGHRS, YFSETQ. The CDR3 DNA sequence: TGCGCCAGCAGCGCGACGGCACCAAGAGGTGAGCAGTTCTTC. Translating gives CASSATAPRGEQFF.

This clonotype was detected many times. This chain links TRBV29-1 with TRBJ2-1, with 7 bases matching TRBD1. J lost 3 bases, V lost 6 bases, and 14 bases had no gene match. The CDR3 is 16 residues long. From germline, CDR1 is SQVTM and CDR2 ANQGSEA. This chain's CDR3 is CSVVRAGGLYYNEQFF. CDR3 DNA: TGCAGCGTGGTTCGAGCAGGGGGTCTATACTACAATGAGCAGTTCTTC.

This chain uses TRBV27 with TRBJ2-3; the D is unclear. This CDR3 region has 13 residues. Trimming pared 6 bases from V and 5 bases from J, leaving 12 bases between. Germline values: CDR1 MNHEY, CDR2 SMNVEV (reference sequence). CDR3 coding DNA: TGTGCCAGCAGCCTACTCTCGGGAGATACGCAGTATTTT. Translated: CASSLLSGDTQYF.

This clonotype was seen at least ten times. CDR3 residues: CASSLVLAGPYNEQFF. The CDR3 region has the DNA TGCGCCAGCAGCTTGGTTTTAGCGGGACCCTACAATGAGCAGTTCTTC. The V gene is TRBV5-1, the J gene TRBJ2-1, with 8 bases identical to TRBD2. The germline gives CDR1 SGHRS, CDR2 YFSETQ. V trimming: 0 bases; J trimming: 2 bases; junction bases outside the gene matches: 4. CDR3 size: 16 residues.

A few counts support this clonotype. The chain carries TRBV5-1 and TRBJ2-1; D gene uncertain. V shed 0 bases and J shed 9 bases, with 13 bases lying between them. Germline CDR1 SGHRS, CDR2 YFSETQ. The CDR3 has 14 amino acids. This CDR3 reads CASSLGAATGEQFF. In DNA, the CDR3 is TGCGCCAGCAGCTTGGGGGCAGCCACTGGTGAGCAGTTCTTC.

The CDR3 DNA follows: TGCGCCAGCAGCTCCCGTCCAACCAGGGAAGAGACCCAGTACTTC. It is translated as CASSSRPTREETQYF. V gene TRBV5-1 combines with J gene TRBJ2-5; perhaps TRBD1 as D (5 bases). Per the germline V gene, CDR1 is SGHRS and CDR2 is YFSETQ. This CDR3 region has 15 residues. Trimming took 3 bases from V and 3 from J, leaving 15 bases between them. Full variable domain (remainder filled in from reference TRBV5-1 and TRBJ2-5): KAGVTQTPRYLIKTRGQQVTLSCSPISGHRSVSWYQQTPGQGLQFLFEYFSETQRNKGNFPGRFSGRQFSNSRSEMNVSTLELGDSALYLCASSSRPTREETQYFGPGTRLLVL.

The chain is built from TRBV7-9 and TRBJ2-1; maybe TRBD2 (6 bases). The CDR3 is 15 residues long. Looked up from germline, CDR1 is SEHNR and CDR2 is FQNEAQ (reference sequence). The germline V and J ends were trimmed by 5 bases and 8 bases, with 19 bases remaining between them. The CDR3 nucleotides read TGTGCCAGCAGCCCACCCATGGGAGGTGTCGATGAGCAGTTCTTC. Amino acids: CASSPPMGGVDEQFF.

This clonotype was counted many times. This chain connects TRBV5-1 to TRBJ1-4; D is unresolved. Trimming left V 6 bases short and J 0 bases short, with 9 bases between. In germline, CDR1 is SGHRS, CDR2 YFSETQ. The CDR3 consists of 14 residues. This CDR3 reads CASTDGPTNEKLFF. The CDR3 DNA sequence: TGCGCCAGCACCGACGGACCAACTAATGAAAAACTGTTTTTT.

This clonotype was picked up many times. V gene TRBV20-1 combines with J gene TRBJ1-1, with TRBD1 matching 9 bases. Germline assignment: CDR1 DFQATT and CDR2 SNEGSKA (reference sequence). This CDR3 has 15 residues. J gave up 5 bases and V 0 bases, and 7 bases lay outside the gene matches. The CDR3 is CSARDVQGAWTEAFF. The CDR3 DNA sequence: TGCAGTGCTAGAGATGTACAGGGGGCGTGGACTGAAGCTTTCTTT.

Many counts were recorded for this clonotype. The chain uses TRBV20-1 and TRBJ2-1; D is perhaps TRBD2 (5 bases). CDR1 is DFQATT, CDR2 SNEGSKA, per germline (reference sequence). V gave up 7 bases and J gave up 0 bases, with 16 bases separating them. CDR3 length: 15 amino acids. CDR3 coding DNA: TGCAGTGTCGCGGAAGCGGCCCTCTCCTACAATGAGCAGTTCTTC. Amino acid sequence: CSVAEAALSYNEQFF.

The chain has TRBV28 and TRBJ2-5; 7 positions agree with TRBD1. This CDR3 has 15 amino acids. The trim removed 6 bases at V and 5 bases at J, leaving 12 bases unmatched. Per the germline V gene, CDR1 is MDHEN and CDR2 is SYDVKM. The CDR3 DNA reads as TGTGCCAGCAGGTCTGAAGGGGGCTCCTTGGAGACCCAGTACTTC. It codes for CASRSEGGSLETQYF.

This clonotype was picked up a small number of times. The rearrangement uses TRBV6-1 and TRBJ2-1; tentative D call: TRBD2 (5 bases). Looked up from germline, CDR1 is MNHNS and CDR2 is SASEGT. This CDR3 has 16 residues. Trimming took 8 bases from V and 3 from J, leaving 20 bases between them. The CDR3 sequence: CASPLGAEALYNEQFF. The CDR3 bases are TGTGCCAGCCCCTTAGGAGCGGAAGCCCTCTACAATGAGCAGTTCTTC.

This clonotype came up many times. The chain is built from TRBV20-1 and TRBJ1-3, with D perhaps TRBD1 (6 bases). The CDR3 loop spans 12 amino acids. Germline V gene lookup returns CDR1 DFQATT and CDR2 SNEGSKA (reference sequence). V was cut by 7 bases and J by 5 bases, with 12 bases left in between. This CDR3 reads CSVFGGRNTIYF. In DNA form, the CDR3 reads TGCAGTGTATTTGGGGGCCGAAACACCATATATTTT.

The chain couples TRBV20-1 to TRBJ2-5, with D perhaps TRBD2 (5 bases). V lost 5 bases and J 1 base, leaving 11 bases between the germline ends. The CDR3 has 13 residues. Germline assignment: CDR1 DFQATT and CDR2 SNEGSKA (reference sequence). CDR3 protein: CSARTAPQETQYF. The CDR3 DNA sequence: TGCAGTGCTCGGACTGCACCCCAAGAGACCCAGTACTTC.

The chain is built from TRBV7-6 and TRBJ2-7; 11 nucleotides match TRBD1. Germline V gene lookup returns CDR1 SGHVS and CDR2 FNYEAQ. Trimming removed 6 bases from V and 1 base from J; junction bases left unmatched: 5. CDR3 size: 15 residues. The CDR3 nucleotides are TGTGCCAGCAGTTACGGGACAGGGGGGTCCTACGAGCAGTACTTC. Translated: CASSYGTGGSYEQYF. Drawing the rest from reference TRBV7-6 and TRBJ2-7, the complete variable domain is GAGVSQSPRYKVTKRGQDVALRCDPISGHVSLYWYRQALGQGPEFLTYFNYEAQQDKSGLPNDRFSAERPEGSISTLTIQRTEQRDSAMYRCASSYGTGGSYEQYFGPGTRLTVT.

This clonotype was counted many times. The chain couples TRBV20-1 to TRBJ2-5, with D uncertain. Trimming pared 0 bases from V and 2 bases from J, leaving 13 bases between. This CDR3 region has 15 residues. Germline assignment: CDR1 DFQATT and CDR2 SNEGSKA (reference sequence). CDR3 amino acids: CSARDGRVGQETQYF. CDR3 DNA: TGCAGTGCTAGAGATGGTCGGGTTGGGCAAGAGACCCAGTACTTC.

This clonotype appeared many times. The genes are TRBV12-3 or TRBV12-4 and TRBJ2-2; weak D call: TRBD2 (6 bases). Trimming took 7 bases from V and 4 from J, leaving 19 bases between them. The CDR3 sequence is 16 residues long. The CDR3 reads CASTSGLPTFTGELFF. The CDR3 DNA sequence: TGTGCCAGCACCTCGGGACTCCCTACATTCACCGGGGAGCTGTTTTTT.

In this sample, this clonotype turned up many times. V is TRBV20-1 and J is TRBJ2-2; D is perhaps TRBD2 (6 bases). Trimming removed 4 bases at V and 4 bases at J, with 13 bases between. The CDR3 consists of 14 residues. Germline lookup yields CDR1 DFQATT and CDR2 SNEGSKA (reference sequence). Here the CDR3 reads CSATAGRFTGELFF. In nucleotides, the CDR3 is TGCAGTGCTACGGCCGGGAGATTCACCGGGGAGCTGTTTTTT.

This clonotype was seen ten or more times. This chain joins TRBV10-3 and TRBJ2-3; the match to TRBD1 covers 7 bases. The CDR3 extends over 15 amino acids. Trimming at V came to 0 bases and at J to 2 bases, leaving 2 bases not matched to a gene. In germline, CDR1 is ENHRY, CDR2 SYGVKD. The CDR3 DNA reads as TGTGCCATCAGTGAGTCTACAGGGGCCACAGATACGCAGTATTTT. It translates to CAISESTGATDTQYF.

This clonotype was found many times. The chain employs TRBV28 and TRBJ2-3, with D unclear. This CDR3 has 13 amino acids. Germline CDR1 and CDR2: MDHEN and SYDVKM. The V gene lost 5 bases and the J gene lost 4 bases, with 10 bases spanning the gap. The CDR3 is CASSPPLPDTQYF. The CDR3 region has the DNA TGTGCCAGCAGTCCACCCCTCCCAGATACGCAGTATTTT.

This clonotype was found many times. The V call is TRBV29-1, the J call TRBJ1-1, with TRBD1 as a possible D gene (6 bases). V shed 2 bases and J shed 0 bases, with 16 bases lying between them. The CDR3 extends over 16 amino acids. Germline V CDR1 and CDR2: SQVTM, ANQGSEA. CDR3 loop: CSVEPPDSPMNTEAFF. The CDR3 nucleotides are TGCAGCGTTGAACCCCCGGACAGTCCCATGAACACTGAAGCTTTCTTT.

V usage is TRBV20-1 and J usage is TRBJ2-3; 9 bases map to TRBD2. The CDR3 sequence is 16 residues long. Unmatched junction bases numbered 8, after V lost 0 bases and J lost 4 bases. Per germline, CDR1 DFQATT and CDR2 SNEGSKA (reference sequence). The CDR3 bases are TGCAGTGCTAGAGATCACGGCCTAGCGGGACCAGATACGCAGTATTTT. Its translation is CSARDHGLAGPDTQYF.